The rows below give T cell receptor beta chains drawn from one sample of a study of blood T cell repertoires in COVID-19. Measured with immunoSEQ multiplex PCR; TCRdb has only the in-frame clones, and not every one. The data hold fewer than 200,000 clones, with 70% to 90% observed a single time. Sequencing used peripheral blood. All receptors derive from a man aged 55 to 70 with active or convalescent COVID-19. The conserved cysteine and the conserved F or W are not part of the CDR3 here. Clone size is shown for a subset of rows, as once, few, many or a class of expanded clone.

cdr3_length,clone_size,v_call,j_call,cdr3_aa
13,.,TRBV27,TRBJ2-3,ASSLLGTSTDTQY
14,.,TRBV18,TRBJ2-2,ASSRQGGSDTGELF
13,.,TRBV6-5,TRBJ2-2,ASSQYDKNTGELF
14,.,TRBV5-1,TRBJ2-7,ASSLVMGQGMREQY
11,.,TRBV19,TRBJ1-5,ASSMREDQPQH
11,.,TRBV29-1,TRBJ2-7,SAGRTSGVEQY
13,few,TRBV19,TRBJ2-7,ASRAGILSPYEQY
13,.,TRBV9,TRBJ2-3,ASSVGRGGTDTQY
11,.,TRBV10-3,TRBJ1-3,AISESLGNTIY
13,.,TRBV6-2/TRBV6-3,TRBJ1-5,ASSYRGSRNQPQH
15,.,TRBV11-2,TRBJ2-7,ASSLGDSVSLSYEQY
15,.,TRBV9,TRBJ1-4,ASSAFRGAATNEKLF
12,few,TRBV3-1/TRBV3-2,TRBJ1-3,ASSPPGTGNTIY
11,.,TRBV6-2/TRBV6-3,TRBJ2-7,ASSWTDIFEQY
13,.,TRBV27,TRBJ2-3,ASSLSTSGVDTQY
13,once,TRBV5-1,TRBJ2-7,ASSLGDRGSGEQY